Below, 27 T cell receptor beta chains from the same sample are listed, as sequenced in a study of vaccination and CD4 T cells after COVID-19. Sequencing of cultured CD4+ T cell DNA used the Oncomine TCR Beta short-read assay. One entry per CDR3 protein results from TCRdb running MiXCR on the PCR reads. The data contain 6,500 to 8,500 distinct CDR3 sequences, around 62% of them singletons. The treatment was: approximately 9-day PBMC culture with coronavirus spike peptide pools or control peptides (ViraFEST assay). Their antigens are not known. Input material: CD4+ T cells from blood, cultured in vitro. All receptors derive from a human donor who had recovered from COVID-19.

The V and J genes are TRBV6-2 or TRBV6-3 and TRBJ1-6; the match to TRBD1 covers 7 bases. This CDR3 comprises 14 residues. V lost 5 bases and J lost 9; bases outside the gene matches: 7. Germline assignment: CDR1 MNHEY and CDR2 SVGEGT. The CDR3 sequence is CASSRQGGGSPLHF. The CDR3 bases are TGTGCCAGCAGTCGCCAGGGGGGAGGTTCACCCCTCCACTTT.

This clonotype has a handful of counts. This chain links TRBV6-1 with TRBJ1-1; D not certain. Germline V lookup: CDR1 MNHNS, CDR2 SASEGT. The CDR3 has 11 amino acids. V lost 6 bases and J lost 1, with 3 bases in between. The CDR3 coding sequence is TGTGCCAGCAGCAGGAACACTGAAGCTTTCTTT. This codes for CASSRNTEAFF.

The chain recombines TRBV15 with TRBJ1-5; a possible D gene is TRBD1 (5 bases). The J call may be mistaken, given a closer DNA end match to TRBJ2-3. CDR1 LNHNV and CDR2 YYDKDF come from the germline V gene (reference sequence). This CDR3 has 18 residues. CDR3 sequence (DNA): TGTGCCACCAGCAGAGATTACGTTGGCAGGGTGGTAGGGCAGCCCCAGTATTTT. Translation: CATSRDYVGRVVGQPQYF.

V and J are TRBV10-3 and TRBJ1-2; 8 bases are shared with TRBD1. Per the germline V gene, CDR1 is ENHRY and CDR2 is SYGVKD. CDR3 length: 16 residues. The junction had 11 bases not matched to a gene; V was cut back by 8 bases and J by 0 bases. The CDR3 sequence: CAIGNRGSRANYGYTF. The CDR3, as DNA: TGTGCCATCGGGAACAGGGGGAGCCGAGCTAACTATGGCTACACCTTC.

This clonotype came up once. The gene calls are TRBV20-1 and TRBJ2-7; 9 bases align to TRBD2. Germline V gives CDR1 DFQATT, CDR2 SNEGSKA (reference sequence). The length of the CDR3 is 14 residues. The J segment lost 7 bases and the V segment lost 6 bases, leaving 13 bases of the junction unmatched. DNA for the CDR3: TGCAGTGCGAGGGGAGGCGGGAGGGCCTTTGAGCAGTACTTC. Translation: CSARGGGRAFEQYF.

Only a few counts were recorded for this clonotype. V is TRBV20-1 and J is TRBJ1-2; D might be TRBD1 (6 bases). Germline CDR1 reads DFQATT; CDR2 reads SNEGSKA (reference sequence). The CDR3 has 13 residues. Trimming stripped 6 bases from V and 8 bases from J, with 19 bases between. The CDR3 DNA sequence: TGCAGTGCCTCAACCGGGACACTTGTGGGCTACACCTTC. This gives the protein CSASTGTLVGYTF.

The genes are TRBV29-1 and TRBJ2-1, with a tentative D call TRBD2 (7 bases). The CDR3 has 14 amino acids. The V end lost 2 bases, the J end lost 1 base, and 9 bases lay between the germline ends. The V gene's germline CDR1 is SQVTM and CDR2 ANQGSEA. The CDR3 DNA sequence: TGCAGCGTTGAACGGGGGGCATCCTACAATGAGCAGTTCTTC. Its translation: CSVERGASYNEQFF.

The gene calls are TRBV11-3 and TRBJ1-2; TRBD1 matches at 11 bases. The germline gives CDR1 SGHNT, CDR2 YENEEA. V was pared by 1 base and J by 4 bases, with 8 bases of the junction left unmatched. The CDR3 is 17 residues long. The CDR3 protein is CASSLVPGQGAFYGYTF. The CDR3 coding sequence is TGTGCCAGCAGCTTAGTTCCAGGACAGGGGGCATTCTATGGCTACACCTTC. The whole variable domain, filled in from reference TRBV11-3 and TRBJ1-2, reads EAGVVQSPRYKIIEKKQPVAFWCNPISGHNTLYWYLQNLGQGPELLIRYENEEAVDDSQLPKDRFSAERLKGVDSTLKIQPAELGDSAVYLCASSLVPGQGAFYGYTFGSGTRLTVV.

This clonotype was seen a single time. The DNA of the CDR3 is TGTGCCAGCAGTGAAGTTGATCTCGGGCACACTGAAGCTTTCTTT. Its translation is CASSEVDLGHTEAFF. The V call is TRBV6-1, the J call TRBJ1-1, with no clear D. The CDR3 has 15 residues. The V end was cut by 1 base, the J end by 3 bases, with 12 bases between. CDR1 is MNHNS and CDR2 is SASEGT in the germline V gene.

Sample share makes this clonotype medium-sized. V is TRBV6-1 and J is TRBJ1-6; perhaps TRBD1 as D (5 bases). The CDR3 runs 15 residues. Per germline, CDR1 MNHNS and CDR2 SASEGT. Trimming removed 3 bases from V and 11 bases from J, with 17 bases in between. The CDR3 region is CASSEQTKGTTPLHF. CDR3 DNA sequence: TGTGCCAGCAGTGAGCAGACAAAAGGGACGACACCCCTCCACTTT.

This rearrangement joins TRBV15 to TRBJ2-2; no definite D call. The germline CDR1 and CDR2 sequences are LNHNV and YYDKDF (reference sequence). Deletions cut 0 bases from V and 11 bases from J, with 10 bases between. The CDR3 length is 13 residues. The CDR3 region has the DNA TGTGCCACCAGCAGAGATCTCTGGCGAGAGCTGTTTTTT. Its protein product is CATSRDLWRELFF. The entire variable domain, with the rest obtained from reference TRBV15 and TRBJ2-2, is as follows: DAMVIQNPRYQVTQFGKPVTLSCSQTLNHNVMYWYQQKSSQAPKLLFHYYDKDFNNEADTPDNFQSRRPNTSFCFLDIRSPGLGDTAMYLCATSRDLWRELFFGEGSRLTVL.

This sequence joins TRBV6-1 and TRBJ2-2; a possible D gene is TRBD1 (6 bases). The V and J ends lost 8 bases and 0 bases respectively, with 10 bases between them. Germline V gene sequence: CDR1 MNHNS, CDR2 SASEGT. There are 14 residues in the CDR3. CDR3 sequence reads: CASREGANTGELFF. In nucleotides, the CDR3 is TGTGCCAGCCGCGAGGGGGCGAACACCGGGGAGCTGTTTTTT.

V gene TRBV7-2 combines with J gene TRBJ2-5; 14 nucleotides agree with TRBD2. Trimming cost V 5 bases and J 5 bases; bases outside gene matches: 10. This CDR3 has 17 residues. The germline gives CDR1 SGHTA, CDR2 FQGNSA. The CDR3 nucleotides are TGTGCCAGCAGCCCACGCGGACTAGCGGGGGGCGGGGAGACCCAGTACTTC. Translation: CASSPRGLAGGGETQYF.

This clonotype was counted between two and nine times. This chain uses TRBV20-1 with TRBJ2-1; tentative D call: TRBD2 (7 bases). Deletions cut 6 bases from V and 10 bases from J, with 22 bases between. The CDR3 is made up of 14 amino acids. Per the germline V gene, CDR1 is DFQATT and CDR2 is SNEGSKA (reference sequence). The CDR3 spells CSAWGGATGLEQFF. CDR3 sequence (DNA): TGCAGTGCCTGGGGGGGGGCCACAGGGTTAGAGCAGTTCTTC.

The chain has TRBV2 and TRBJ1-1, with unresolved D. This CDR3 contains 15 residues. The V end lost 7 bases, the J end lost 0 bases, and 15 bases lay between the germline ends. Germline CDR1 and CDR2: SNHLY and FYNNEI. The CDR3 bases are TGTGCCAGCATTCAAGAACCGTTAATGAACACTGAAGCTTTCTTT. As protein: CASIQEPLMNTEAFF.

The chain combines TRBV6-2 or TRBV6-3 with TRBJ2-1, with 8 bases lining up with TRBD1. The ends lost 6 bases at V and 4 bases at J; junction bases unmatched: 8. Germline V gene sequence: CDR1 MNHEY, CDR2 SVGEGT. The CDR3 totals 15 residues. This chain's CDR3 is CASRTPGGYYNEQFF. For the CDR3, the DNA is TGTGCCAGCAGAACACCAGGGGGCTATTACAATGAGCAGTTCTTC.

This clonotype was found once. The V call is TRBV6-1, the J call TRBJ1-5, with D tentatively TRBD1 (6 bases). The germline V and J ends were trimmed by 9 bases and 3 bases, with 12 bases remaining between them. This CDR3 contains 13 residues. Germline CDR1 reads MNHNS; CDR2 reads SASEGT. The CDR3 nucleotides read TGTGCCAGTTCGACAGGACCCAATCAGCCCCAGCATTTT. Its translation: CASSTGPNQPQHF.

The rearrangement links TRBV20-1 to TRBJ2-3; D possibly corresponds to TRBD2 (6 bases). There are 15 residues in the CDR3. Germline-derived CDR1 and CDR2 are DFQATT and SNEGSKA (reference sequence). Deletions cut 6 bases from V and 3 bases from J, with 19 bases between. As DNA, the CDR3 is TGCAGTGCCTCCTTCGGGAGCATTAGAACAGATACGCAGTATTTT. Protein product: CSASFGSIRTDTQYF.

J is TRBJ1-1 and V is TRBV19; tentatively, D is TRBD1 (6 bases). The CDR3 contains 16 residues. The V end was cut by 3 bases, the J end by 3 bases, with 17 bases between. Germline V gene lookup returns CDR1 LNHDA and CDR2 SQIVND (reference sequence). The CDR3 DNA is TGTGCCAGTAGTATGGGGGGGCAATGGGTCGACACTGAAGCTTTCTTT. It codes for CASSMGGQWVDTEAFF.

V gene TRBV7-6 combines with J gene TRBJ2-5; TRBD2 might be the D (6 bases). The germline V and J ends were trimmed by 4 bases and 1 base, with 10 bases remaining between them. The CDR3 runs to 14 residues. CDR1 SGHVS and CDR2 FNYEAQ come from the germline V gene. The DNA for the CDR3 is TGTGCCAGCAGCTCTCAGGGAGGCCAAGAGACCCAGTACTTC. It yields the protein CASSSQGGQETQYF.

V is TRBV6-1 and J is TRBJ1-1; D may be TRBD1 (5 bases). Germline V lookup: CDR1 MNHNS, CDR2 SASEGT. The CDR3 is 13 amino acids. V dropped 6 bases and J dropped 2 bases, with 10 bases sitting between them. The CDR3 coding sequence is TGTGCCAGCAGCGGGACGGCCAACACTGAAGCTTTCTTT. Residues: CASSGTANTEAFF.

Only a few counts were recorded for this clonotype. The CDR3 protein is CASRPQGAGGNSPLHF. CDR3 nucleotides: TGTGCCAGCAGACCTCAGGGGGCAGGGGGCAATTCACCCCTCCACTTT. V usage is TRBV11-2 and J usage is TRBJ1-6, with 8 bases lining up with TRBD1. Losses at the gene ends were 6 bases for V and 7 bases for J; bases not matched to a gene: 11. This CDR3 contains 16 residues. Germline loops: CDR1 SGHAT, CDR2 FQNNGV.

The gene calls are TRBV20-1 and TRBJ2-3; TRBD2 matches 13 bases. V trimming: 0 bases; J trimming: 0 bases; junction bases outside the gene matches: 3. Germline CDR1 DFQATT, CDR2 SNEGSKA (reference sequence). The CDR3 consists of 17 residues. The CDR3 loop reads CSARDWGLAGSTDTQYF. Here the CDR3 DNA reads TGCAGTGCTAGAGATTGGGGACTAGCGGGGAGCACAGATACGCAGTATTTT.

This clonotype occurred a few times. The chain links TRBV20-1 to TRBJ1-6, with D maybe TRBD1 (5 bases). This CDR3 region has 16 residues. The V end was cut by 3 bases, the J end by 0 bases, with 12 bases between. The germline V gene encodes CDR1 DFQATT and CDR2 SNEGSKA (reference sequence). In DNA form, the CDR3 reads TGCAGTGCTAGTGGACACTTAAGCTCCTATAATTCACCCCTCCACTTT. Translation gives CSASGHLSSYNSPLHF.

This clonotype has only a few counts. The V and J genes are TRBV6-5 and TRBJ2-7; perhaps D is TRBD1 or TRBD2 (6 bases each). This CDR3 region has 13 residues. In germline, CDR1 is MNHEY, CDR2 SVGAGI. V shed 4 bases and J shed 5 bases, with 12 bases lying between them. The CDR3 DNA reads TGTGCCAGCAGTTTCCGGGGGCGCAACGAGCAGTACTTC. Its translation is CASSFRGRNEQYF.

V usage is TRBV18 and J usage is TRBJ1-2; the match to TRBD1 covers 9 bases. The CDR3 is made up of 13 amino acids. Germline V gives CDR1 KGHSH, CDR2 LQKENI. With V trimmed by 4 bases and J by 6 bases, 3 bases remained unmatched. Written as DNA, the CDR3 is TGTGCCAGCTCACACGACAGGGGGGATGGCTACACCTTC. This sequence encodes CASSHDRGDGYTF.

The rearrangement joins TRBV27 to TRBJ2-1; a weak D match, TRBD2 (5 bases). Germline-derived CDR1 and CDR2 are MNHEY and SMNVEV (reference sequence). Trimming shortened V by 6 bases and J by 1 base, and 10 bases separated the two germline ends. The CDR3 has 14 residues. Here the CDR3 DNA reads TGTGCCAGCAGCCTCGGGGTTTCCTACAATGAGCAGTTCTTC. Translating it yields CASSLGVSYNEQFF.